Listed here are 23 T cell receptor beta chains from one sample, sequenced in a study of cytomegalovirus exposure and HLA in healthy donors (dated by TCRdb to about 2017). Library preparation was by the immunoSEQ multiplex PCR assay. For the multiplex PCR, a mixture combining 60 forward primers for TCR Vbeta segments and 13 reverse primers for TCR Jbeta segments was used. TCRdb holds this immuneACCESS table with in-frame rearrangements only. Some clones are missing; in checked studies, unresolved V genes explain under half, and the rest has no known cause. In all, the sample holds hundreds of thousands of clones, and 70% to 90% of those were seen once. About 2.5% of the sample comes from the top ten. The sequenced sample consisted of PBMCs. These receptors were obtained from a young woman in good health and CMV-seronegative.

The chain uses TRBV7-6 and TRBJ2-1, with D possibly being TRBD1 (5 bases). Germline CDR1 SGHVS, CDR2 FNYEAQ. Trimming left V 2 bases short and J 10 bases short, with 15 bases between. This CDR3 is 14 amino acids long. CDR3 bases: TGTGCCAGCAGCTTATACCACCTTAAGGGGGAGCAGTTCTTC. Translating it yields CASSLYHLKGEQFF.

CDR3 sequence: CASSLAQGVYGYTF. DNA of the CDR3: TGCGCCAGCAGCTTGGCCCAGGGGGTCTATGGCTACACCTTC. The gene calls are TRBV5-1 and TRBJ1-2; 7 positions agree with TRBD1. The CDR3 spans 14 residues. The ends lost 0 bases at V and 4 bases at J; junction bases unmatched: 3. Per germline, CDR1 SGHRS and CDR2 YFSETQ.

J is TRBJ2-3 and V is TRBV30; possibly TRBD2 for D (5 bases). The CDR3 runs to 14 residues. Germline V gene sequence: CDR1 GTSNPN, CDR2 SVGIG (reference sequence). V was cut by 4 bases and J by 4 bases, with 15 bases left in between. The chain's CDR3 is CAWTAGILADTQYF. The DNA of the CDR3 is TGTGCCTGGACGGCCGGGATTTTGGCAGATACGCAGTATTTT.

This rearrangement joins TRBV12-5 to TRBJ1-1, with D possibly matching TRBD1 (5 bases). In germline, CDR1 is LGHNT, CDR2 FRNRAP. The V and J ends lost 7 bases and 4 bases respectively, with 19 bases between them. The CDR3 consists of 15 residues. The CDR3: CASAAGGVEGTEAFF. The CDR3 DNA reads TGTGCTAGTGCCGCAGGAGGGGTGGAGGGCACTGAAGCTTTCTTT.

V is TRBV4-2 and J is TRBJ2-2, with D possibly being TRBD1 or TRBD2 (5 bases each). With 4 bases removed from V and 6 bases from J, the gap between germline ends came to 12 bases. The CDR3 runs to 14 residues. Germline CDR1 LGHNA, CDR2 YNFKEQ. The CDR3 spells CASSPEGLAGELFF. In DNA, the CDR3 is TGTGCCAGCAGCCCAGAGGGGCTAGCCGGGGAGCTGTTTTTT.

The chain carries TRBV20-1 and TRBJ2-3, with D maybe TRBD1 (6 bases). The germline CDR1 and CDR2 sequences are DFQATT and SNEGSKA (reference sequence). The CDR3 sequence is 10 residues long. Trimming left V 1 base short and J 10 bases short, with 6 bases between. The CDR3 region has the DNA TGCAGTGCTAGAGGGACAGCGCAGTATTTT. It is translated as CSARGTAQYF.

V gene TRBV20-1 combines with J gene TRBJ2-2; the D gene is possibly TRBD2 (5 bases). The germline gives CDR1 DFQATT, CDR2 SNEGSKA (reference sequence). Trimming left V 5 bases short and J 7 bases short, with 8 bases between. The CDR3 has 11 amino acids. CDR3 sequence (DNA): TGCAGTGCTTGGACTGACGGGGAGCTGTTTTTT. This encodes CSAWTDGELFF.

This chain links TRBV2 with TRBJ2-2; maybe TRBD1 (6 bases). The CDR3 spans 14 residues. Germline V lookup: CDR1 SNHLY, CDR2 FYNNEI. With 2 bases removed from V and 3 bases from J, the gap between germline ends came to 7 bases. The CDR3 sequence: CASSENRDTGELFF. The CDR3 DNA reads TGTGCCAGCAGTGAAAACAGGGACACCGGGGAGCTGTTTTTT.

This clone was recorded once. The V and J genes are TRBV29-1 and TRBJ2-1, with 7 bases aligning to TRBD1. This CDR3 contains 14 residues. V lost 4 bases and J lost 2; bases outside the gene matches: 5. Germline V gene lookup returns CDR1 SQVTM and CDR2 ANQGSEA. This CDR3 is CSVAGTVTYNEQFF. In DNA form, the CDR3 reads TGCAGCGTTGCGGGGACAGTCACCTACAATGAGCAGTTCTTC.

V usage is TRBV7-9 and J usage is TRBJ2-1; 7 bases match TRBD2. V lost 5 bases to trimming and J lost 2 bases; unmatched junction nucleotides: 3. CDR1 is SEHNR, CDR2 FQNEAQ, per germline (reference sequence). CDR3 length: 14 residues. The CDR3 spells CASSPRGAYNEQFF. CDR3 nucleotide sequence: TGTGCCAGCAGCCCTCGGGGGGCCTACAATGAGCAGTTCTTC.

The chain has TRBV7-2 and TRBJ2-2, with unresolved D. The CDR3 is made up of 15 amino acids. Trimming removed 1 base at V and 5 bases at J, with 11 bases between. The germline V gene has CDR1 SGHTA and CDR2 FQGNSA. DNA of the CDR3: TGTGCCAGCAGCTTAGGAGTTCTAACTACCGGGGAGCTGTTTTTT. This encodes CASSLGVLTTGELFF. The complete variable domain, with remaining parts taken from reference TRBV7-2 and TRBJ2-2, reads GAGVSQSPSNKVTEKGKDVELRCDPISGHTALYWYRQSLGQGLEFLIYFQGNSAPDKSGLPSDRFSAERTGGSVSTLTIQRTQQEDSAVYLCASSLGVLTTGELFFGEGSRLTVL.

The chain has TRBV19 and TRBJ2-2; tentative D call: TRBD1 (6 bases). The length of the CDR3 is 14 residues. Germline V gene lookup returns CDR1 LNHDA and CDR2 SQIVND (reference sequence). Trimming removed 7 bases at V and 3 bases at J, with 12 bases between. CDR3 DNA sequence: TGTGCCAGTACGGACAGAGCCTACACCGGGGAGCTGTTTTTT. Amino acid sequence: CASTDRAYTGELFF.

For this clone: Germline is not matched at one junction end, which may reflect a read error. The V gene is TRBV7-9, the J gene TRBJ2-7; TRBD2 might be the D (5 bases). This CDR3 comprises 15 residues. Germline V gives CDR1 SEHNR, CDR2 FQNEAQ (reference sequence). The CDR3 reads CSSSFISGSSYEQYF. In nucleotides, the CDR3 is TGTTCCAGCAGCTTTATAAGCGGCAGCTCCTACGAGCAGTACTTC.

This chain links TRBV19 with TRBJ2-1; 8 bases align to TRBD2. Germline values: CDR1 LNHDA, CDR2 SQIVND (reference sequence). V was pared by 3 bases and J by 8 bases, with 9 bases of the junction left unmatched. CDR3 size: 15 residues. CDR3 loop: CASSIAPGGPYEQFF. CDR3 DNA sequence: TGTGCCAGTAGTATTGCGCCGGGGGGGCCTTATGAGCAGTTCTTC.

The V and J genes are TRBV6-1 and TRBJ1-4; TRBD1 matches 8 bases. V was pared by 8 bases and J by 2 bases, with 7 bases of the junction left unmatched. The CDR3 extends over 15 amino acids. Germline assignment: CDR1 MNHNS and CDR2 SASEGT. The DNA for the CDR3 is TGTGCCAGCTTAGGATGGACAGGGACTAATGAAAAACTGTTTTTT. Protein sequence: CASLGWTGTNEKLFF.

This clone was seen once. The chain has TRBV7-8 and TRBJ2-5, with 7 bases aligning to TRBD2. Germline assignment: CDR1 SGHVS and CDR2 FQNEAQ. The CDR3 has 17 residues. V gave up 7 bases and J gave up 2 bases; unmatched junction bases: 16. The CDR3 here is CASMQPSGDYLQETQYF. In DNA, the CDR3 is TGTGCCAGCATGCAGCCCTCTGGGGACTACCTTCAAGAGACCCAGTACTTC.

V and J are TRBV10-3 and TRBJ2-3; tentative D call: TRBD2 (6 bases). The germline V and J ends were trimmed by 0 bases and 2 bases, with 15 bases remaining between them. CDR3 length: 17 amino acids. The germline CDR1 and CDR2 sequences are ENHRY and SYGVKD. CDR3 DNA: TGTGCCATCAGTGAGTCGAGAGGAGGGGCAAACACAGATACGCAGTATTTT. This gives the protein CAISESRGGANTDTQYF.

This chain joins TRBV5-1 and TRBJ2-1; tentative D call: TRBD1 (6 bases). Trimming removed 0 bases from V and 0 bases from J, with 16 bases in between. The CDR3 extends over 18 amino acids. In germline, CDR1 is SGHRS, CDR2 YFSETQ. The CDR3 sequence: CASSLDRGSLSSYNEQFF. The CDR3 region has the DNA TGCGCCAGCAGCTTGGATAGGGGGTCCCTAAGCTCCTACAATGAGCAGTTCTTC.

CDR3 residues: CASSRRGGTESNEQFF. DNA of the CDR3: TGCGCCAGCAGCCGCCGAGGCGGGACTGAATCCAATGAGCAGTTCTTC. The chain uses TRBV5-1 and TRBJ2-1, with a weak D call TRBD2 (6 bases). Germline CDR1 reads SGHRS; CDR2 reads YFSETQ. The CDR3 runs to 16 residues. V lost 4 bases, J lost 6 bases, and 20 bases lay in between.

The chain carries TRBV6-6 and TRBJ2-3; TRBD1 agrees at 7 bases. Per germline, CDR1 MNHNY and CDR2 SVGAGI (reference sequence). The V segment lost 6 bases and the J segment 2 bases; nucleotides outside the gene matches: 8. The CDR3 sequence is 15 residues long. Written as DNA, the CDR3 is TGTGCCAGCAGCCGACCTGGACAGGACACAGATACGCAGTATTTT. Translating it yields CASSRPGQDTDTQYF.

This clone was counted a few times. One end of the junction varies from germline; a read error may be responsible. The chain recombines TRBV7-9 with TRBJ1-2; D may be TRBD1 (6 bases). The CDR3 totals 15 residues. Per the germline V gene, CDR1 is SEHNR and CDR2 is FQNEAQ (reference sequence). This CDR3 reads CSSSLGTQGNYGYTF. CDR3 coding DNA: TGTTCCAGCAGCTTAGGGACACAGGGTAACTATGGCTACACCTTC. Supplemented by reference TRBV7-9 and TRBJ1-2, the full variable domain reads DTGVSQNPRHKITKRGQNVTFRCDPISEHNRLYWYRQTLGQGPEFLTYFQNEAQLEKSRLLSDRFSAERPKGSFSTLEIQRTEQGDSAMYLCSSSLGTQGNYGYTFGSGTRLTVV.

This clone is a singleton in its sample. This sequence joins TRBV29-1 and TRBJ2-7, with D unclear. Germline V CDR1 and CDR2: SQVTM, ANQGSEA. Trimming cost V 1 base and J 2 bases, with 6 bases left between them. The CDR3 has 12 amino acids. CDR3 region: CSVEVTPYEQYF. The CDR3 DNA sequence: TGCAGCGTTGAAGTGACACCCTACGAGCAGTACTTC.

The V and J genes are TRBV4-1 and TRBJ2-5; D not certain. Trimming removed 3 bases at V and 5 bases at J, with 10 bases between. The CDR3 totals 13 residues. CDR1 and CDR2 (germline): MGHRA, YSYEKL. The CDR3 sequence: CASSQAPLETQYF. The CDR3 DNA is TGCGCCAGCAGCCAGGCCCCCCTGGAGACCCAGTACTTC.